The 21 T cell receptor beta chains listed next were all sequenced from one sample in a study of blood T cell repertoires in COVID-19. This table comes from immunoSEQ multiplex PCR, and its TCRdb copy is limited to in-frame clones, with some not included. The sample carries 150,000 to 250,000 clones, around 82% recorded once. Input material: PBMCs or T cells enriched from blood (not recorded which). The receptors stem from a middle-aged man who had recovered from COVID-19.

J is TRBJ2-2 and V is TRBV28, with TRBD2 matching 14 bases. Germline values: CDR1 MDHEN, CDR2 SYDVKM. V lost 4 bases and J lost 6; bases outside the gene matches: 7. The CDR3 consists of 17 residues. The CDR3 is CASSSPTSGRVSGELFF. CDR3 nucleotides: TGTGCCAGCAGTTCCCCGACTAGCGGGAGGGTTTCCGGGGAGCTGTTTTTT.

This clone was recorded a few times. The rearrangement links TRBV7-3 to TRBJ2-2; 7 bases are shared with TRBD1. Germline V gene sequence: CDR1 SGHTA, CDR2 FQGTGA. The CDR3 totals 15 residues. J was trimmed by 4 bases and V by 5 bases; bases with no gene match: 7. CDR3 sequence: CASSRQGLSTGELFF. CDR3 in DNA: TGTGCCAGCAGCCGACAGGGCCTGAGCACCGGGGAGCTGTTTTTT.

V is TRBV4-1 and J is TRBJ1-5; 10 bases fit TRBD1. In germline, CDR1 is MGHRA, CDR2 YSYEKL. The CDR3 loop spans 17 amino acids. Trimming removed 4 bases from V and 0 bases from J; junction bases left unmatched: 6. The CDR3 loop is CASSLRQGADSNQPQHF. In DNA, the CDR3 is TGCGCCAGCAGCCTACGACAGGGGGCCGATAGCAATCAGCCCCAGCATTTT.

The chain joins TRBV10-3 to TRBJ2-5; D is unclear. Germline-derived CDR1 and CDR2 are ENHRY and SYGVKD. There are 16 residues in the CDR3. Trimming pared 0 bases from V and 2 bases from J, leaving 13 bases between. CDR3 sequence reads: CAISESIQSPQETQYF. CDR3 nucleotides: TGTGCCATCAGTGAGTCGATACAGAGCCCTCAAGAGACCCAGTACTTC.

The rearrangement joins TRBV28 to TRBJ1-1, with unresolved D. The CDR3 sequence is 14 residues long. CDR1 is MDHEN, CDR2 SYDVKM, per germline. V lost 5 bases to trimming and J lost 0 bases, with 10 bases between them. The CDR3 coding sequence is TGTGCCAGCAGTCCTCAGGTAATGAACACTGAAGCTTTCTTT. Translation gives CASSPQVMNTEAFF. Complete variable domain (other parts from reference TRBV28 and TRBJ1-1): DVKVTQSSRYLVKRTGEKVFLECVQDMDHENMFWYRQDPGLGLRLIYFSYDVKMKEKGDIPEGYSVSREKKERFSLILESASTNQTSMYLCASSPQVMNTEAFFGQGTRLTVV.

The chain recombines TRBV19 with TRBJ1-1; 8 bases are a match to TRBD1. There are 15 residues in the CDR3. Germline assignment: CDR1 LNHDA and CDR2 SQIVND (reference sequence). V dropped 5 bases and J dropped 5; count of bases not matched to a gene: 10. The CDR3 DNA follows: TGTGCCAGTAGTTCCTGGGACAGGCGGGATACTGAAGCTTTCTTT. This gives the protein CASSSWDRRDTEAFF.

The V call is TRBV4-3, the J call TRBJ2-6; D call uncertain. V lost 0 bases and J lost 0, with 12 bases in between. CDR3 length equals 18 residues. Germline-derived CDR1 and CDR2 are LGHNA and YSLEER. CDR3 residues: CASSQDTGPYSGANVLTF. The CDR3 nucleotides are TGCGCCAGCAGCCAAGATACTGGGCCCTACTCTGGGGCCAACGTCCTGACTTTC.

The gene calls are TRBV29-1 and TRBJ2-3, with 9 bases lining up with TRBD1. J gave up 4 bases and V 7 bases, and 12 bases lay outside the gene matches. Per the germline V gene, CDR1 is SQVTM and CDR2 is ANQGSEA. This CDR3 contains 15 residues. In DNA form, the CDR3 reads TGCAGCGCTTCGACCGGGACAGGGACATCAGATACGCAGTATTTT. Translating it yields CSASTGTGTSDTQYF.

The rearrangement links TRBV27 to TRBJ1-1; TRBD1 matches 8 bases. This CDR3 contains 15 residues. Trimming removed 5 bases from V and 1 base from J; junction bases left unmatched: 6. CDR1 MNHEY and CDR2 SMNVEV come from the germline V gene (reference sequence). This CDR3 is CASSPYQGANTEAFF. CDR3 DNA sequence: TGTGCCAGCAGTCCCTATCAGGGGGCGAACACTGAAGCTTTCTTT.

The rearrangement uses TRBV5-4 and TRBJ2-3; 8 bases align to TRBD2. Germline V gene lookup returns CDR1 SGHNT and CDR2 YYREEE (reference sequence). The CDR3 runs 15 residues. V shed 0 bases, J shed 8 bases, and the junction held 8 bases outside the gene matches. CDR3 sequence reads: CASSLASSGSATQYF. CDR3 DNA: TGTGCCAGCAGCTTGGCGTCCAGCGGGAGCGCTACGCAGTATTTT.

The rearrangement links TRBV19 to TRBJ2-4; 10 nucleotides agree with TRBD1. CDR1 LNHDA and CDR2 SQIVND come from the germline V gene (reference sequence). The CDR3 spans 18 residues. V shed 5 bases and J 5 bases; nucleotides not matched to a gene: 15. CDR3 nucleotides: TGTGCCAGTAGTCTCTGGACAGGGGGAGCAGGTATTGAAAACATTCAGTACTTC. As protein: CASSLWTGGAGIENIQYF.

The gene calls are TRBV30 and TRBJ2-2; D is perhaps TRBD1 (6 bases). The CDR3 runs to 16 residues. Trimming removed 0 bases from V and 3 bases from J, with 14 bases in between. Germline assignment: CDR1 GTSNPN and CDR2 SVGIG (reference sequence). CDR3 loop: CAWSVHRVVDTGELFF. The CDR3 nucleotides are TGTGCCTGGAGTGTACACAGGGTGGTCGACACCGGGGAGCTGTTTTTT.

V and J are TRBV7-9 and TRBJ1-4; 11 nucleotides match TRBD1. CDR3 length: 14 residues. The germline V gene has CDR1 SEHNR and CDR2 FQNEAQ (reference sequence). V was clipped by 6 bases and J by 6 bases; unmatched bases: 3. The CDR3 loop is CASRLGQGDEKLFF. CDR3 DNA: TGTGCCAGCAGGCTGGGACAGGGGGATGAAAAACTGTTTTTT.

This clone has only a few counts. The V call is TRBV3-1 (or the pseudogene TRBV3-2), the J call TRBJ2-2, with 8 positions matching TRBD1. Germline CDR1 LGHDT, CDR2 YNNKEL (reference sequence). This CDR3 comprises 15 residues. J lost 2 bases, V lost 4 bases, and 3 bases had no gene match. In nucleotides, the CDR3 is TGTGCCAGCAGCCCGACAGGGGACAACACCGGGGAGCTGTTTTTT. It codes for CASSPTGDNTGELFF.

This sequence joins TRBV18 and TRBJ2-1, with 10 bases that match TRBD2. The germline V gene encodes CDR1 KGHSH and CDR2 LQKENI. The CDR3 runs to 15 residues. Unmatched junction bases numbered 4, after V lost 6 bases and J lost 2 bases. CDR3 bases: TGTGCCAGCTCCCAAGCGGGAGGGGCCTACAATGAGCAGTTCTTC. Residues: CASSQAGGAYNEQFF.

The gene calls are TRBV18 and TRBJ2-6, with D maybe TRBD2 (5 bases). Trimming pared 3 bases from V and 0 bases from J, leaving 15 bases between. Germline lookup yields CDR1 KGHSH and CDR2 LQKENI. This CDR3 has 18 residues. DNA of the CDR3: TGTGCCAGCTCACCTTATCCTCTAGGGAGCTCTGGGGCCAACGTCCTGACTTTC. Amino acid sequence: CASSPYPLGSSGANVLTF.

V gene TRBV6-5 combines with J gene TRBJ1-5; D remains unclear. Germline V gene data show CDR1 as MNHEY and CDR2 as SVGAGI. Trimming stripped 11 bases from V and 4 bases from J, with 6 bases between. This CDR3 comprises 10 residues. As DNA, the CDR3 is TGTGCCGTGTATAATCAGCCCCAGCATTTT. The encoded protein is CAVYNQPQHF.

V is TRBV13 and J is TRBJ1-2; TRBD1 might be the D (5 bases). Per germline, CDR1 PRHDT and CDR2 FYEKMQ (reference sequence). V was cut by 6 bases and J by 4 bases, with 15 bases left in between. CDR3 size: 14 residues. In DNA, the CDR3 is TGTGCCAGCAGGCCTGAGTACGGGGGCTATGGCTACACCTTC. This translates into CASRPEYGGYGYTF.

The chain links TRBV4-1 to TRBJ2-1, with a weak D call TRBD1 (6 bases). Germline assignment: CDR1 MGHRA and CDR2 YSYEKL. The CDR3 is 14 amino acids. The V end lost 0 bases, the J end lost 4 bases, and 7 bases lay between the germline ends. The CDR3 region is CASSQDGQYNEQFF. CDR3 nucleotides: TGCGCCAGCAGCCAAGATGGACAGTACAATGAGCAGTTCTTC.

The chain's CDR3 is CATSREKTGANYGYTF. CDR3 coding DNA: TGTGCCACCAGCAGAGAAAAAACAGGCGCTAACTATGGCTACACCTTC. The genes are TRBV15 and TRBJ1-2, with a tentative D call TRBD1 (5 bases). The CDR3 contains 16 residues. The V and J ends lost 0 bases and 0 bases respectively, with 11 bases between them. Germline V gene data show CDR1 as LNHNV and CDR2 as YYDKDF (reference sequence).

J is TRBJ2-3 and V is TRBV4-3; 8 positions match TRBD2. Trimming at V came to 1 base and at J to 5 bases, leaving 8 bases not matched to a gene. This CDR3 spans 16 amino acids. Germline values: CDR1 LGHNA, CDR2 YSLEER. CDR3 protein: CASSQGTAGVVDTQYF. The CDR3 DNA follows: TGCGCCAGCAGCCAAGGTACAGCGGGAGTCGTAGATACGCAGTATTTT.